The entry below gives a single T cell receptor beta chain sequence along with its context. Its specificity is not known. These data belong to a study of T-cell reconstitution after alpha-beta-depleted transplantation in children. Findings and limits, study-wide: Where some patients showed high TCRbeta diversity at day 60, it came from recipient T cells and thymic progenitors that had survived. Most T-cell counts and diversity one year after the transplant came from T cells that were newly produced. Expanded clones from the graft, numbering several hundred, reportedly supplied alpha-beta T cells about two months after transplant.

The trim removed 0 bases at V and 4 bases at J, leaving 10 bases unmatched. Germline CDR1 reads LGHNA; CDR2 reads YNFKEQ. The CDR3 totals 18 residues. Preparation of the TCRbeta library involved a method that used unique molecular identifiers. TCRdb called the PCR reads again in MiXCR, with one record for every CDR3 protein. The sample carries more than 200,000 distinct CDR3 sequences, roughly 23% recorded once. The origin of this receptor is a girl aged 2-9 years with Fanconi anemia, due to receive a stem cell transplant. Sequencing was performed on PBMCs, taken before TCRalphabeta/CD19-depleted stem cell transplant. This chain connects TRBV4-2 to TRBJ2-7; 12 nucleotides line up with TRBD2. CDR3 nucleotides: TGTGCCAGCAGCCAAGATCCTTCTACGACTAGCGGGAGATACGAGCAGTACTTC. As protein: CASSQDPSTTSGRYEQYF.